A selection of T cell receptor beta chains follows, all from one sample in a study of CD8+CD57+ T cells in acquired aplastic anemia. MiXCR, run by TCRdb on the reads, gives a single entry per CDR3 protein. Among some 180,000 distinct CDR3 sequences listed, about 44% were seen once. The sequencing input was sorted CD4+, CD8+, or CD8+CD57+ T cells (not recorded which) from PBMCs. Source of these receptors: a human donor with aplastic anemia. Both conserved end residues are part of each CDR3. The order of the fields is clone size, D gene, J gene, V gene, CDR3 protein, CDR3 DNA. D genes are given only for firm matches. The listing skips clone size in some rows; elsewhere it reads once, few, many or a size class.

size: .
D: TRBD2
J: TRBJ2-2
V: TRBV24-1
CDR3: CATSDGTTPYTGELFF
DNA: TGTGCCACCAGTGACGGGACTACCCCTTACACCGGGGAGCTGTTTTTT

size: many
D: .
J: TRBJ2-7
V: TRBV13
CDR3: CASSPGIRGGTVIF
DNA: TGTGCCAGCAGCCCAGGGATAAGGGGCGGGACAGTGATATTC

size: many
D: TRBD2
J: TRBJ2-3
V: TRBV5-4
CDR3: CASSFEGSGVSRTQYF
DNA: TGTGCCAGCAGCTTCGAGGGTAGCGGGGTATCCCGAACGCAGTATTTT

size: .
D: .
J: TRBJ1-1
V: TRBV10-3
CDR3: CAISDFENTEAFF
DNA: TGTGCCATCAGTGATTTCGAGAACACTGAAGCTTTCTTT

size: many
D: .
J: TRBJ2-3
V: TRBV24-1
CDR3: CATSDLPGTPSTDTQYF
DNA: TGTGCCACCAGTGATTTGCCCGGGACTCCAAGCACAGATACGCAGTATTTT

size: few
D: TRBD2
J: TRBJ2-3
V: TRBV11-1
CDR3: CASSLETSGNTDTQYF
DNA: TGTGCCAGCAGCTTAGAGACTAGCGGAAACACAGATACGCAGTATTTT

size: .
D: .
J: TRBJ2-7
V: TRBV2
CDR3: CASSYSFGEQYF
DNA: TGTGCCAGCAGTTACAGCTTTGGGGAGCAGTACTTC

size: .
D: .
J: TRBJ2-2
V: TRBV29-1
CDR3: CSVVGTNTGELFF
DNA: TGCAGCGTTGTAGGTACGAACACCGGGGAGCTGTTTTTT

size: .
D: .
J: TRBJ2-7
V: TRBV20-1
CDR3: CSAGTRILPYEQYF
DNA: TGCAGTGCAGGAACTAGGATTTTACCGTACGAGCAGTACTTC

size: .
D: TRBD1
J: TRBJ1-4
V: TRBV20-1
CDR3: CSVPGQPNEKLFF
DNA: TGCAGTGTTCCGGGACAGCCTAATGAAAAACTGTTTTTT

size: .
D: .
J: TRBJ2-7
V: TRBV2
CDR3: CASSTAYEQYF
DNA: TGTGCCAGCTCAACGGCCTACGAGCAGTACTTC

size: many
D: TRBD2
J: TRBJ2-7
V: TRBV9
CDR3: CASSVDTGGEQYF
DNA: TGTGCCAGCAGCGTAGACACGGGAGGAGAGCAGTACTTC

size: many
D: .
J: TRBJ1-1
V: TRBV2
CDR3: CASSVYNTNTEAFF
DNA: TGTGCCAGCAGTGTTTATAATACGAACACTGAAGCTTTCTTT

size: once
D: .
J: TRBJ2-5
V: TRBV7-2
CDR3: CASSLARSTQETQYF
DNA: TGTGCCAGCAGCTTAGCTCGCTCAACTCAAGAGACCCAGTACTTC

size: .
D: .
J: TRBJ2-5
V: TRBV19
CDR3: CASSQDGTGGVKTQYF
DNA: TGTGCCAGTAGCCAAGATGGGACGGGCGGCGTGAAGACCCAGTACTTC

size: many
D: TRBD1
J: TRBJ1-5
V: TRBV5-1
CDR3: CASSPGQGVNQPQHF
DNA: TGCGCCAGCAGCCCTGGACAGGGGGTGAATCAGCCCCAGCATTTT

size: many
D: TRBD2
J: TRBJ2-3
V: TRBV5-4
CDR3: CASSMGLAGTDTQYF
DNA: TGTGCCAGCAGCATGGGACTAGCGGGGACAGATACGCAGTATTTT

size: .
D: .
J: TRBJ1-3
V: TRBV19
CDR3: CASSSRITGNTIYF
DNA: TGTGCCAGTAGTTCTAGGATTACTGGAAACACCATATATTTT

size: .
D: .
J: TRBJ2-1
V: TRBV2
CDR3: CASSHWISSYNEQFF
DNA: TGTGCCAGCAGCCATTGGATTTCCTCCTACAATGAGCAGTTCTTC

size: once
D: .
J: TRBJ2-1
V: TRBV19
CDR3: CASSPTIFSYNEQFF
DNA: TGTGCCAGTAGTCCAACAATATTCTCCTACAATGAGCAGTTCTTC

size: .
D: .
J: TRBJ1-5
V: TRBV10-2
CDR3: CASSESRGFQPQHF
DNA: TGCGCCAGCAGTGAGTCACGGGGGTTTCAGCCCCAGCATTTT

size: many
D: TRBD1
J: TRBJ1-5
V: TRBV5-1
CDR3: CASSLEGADQPQHF
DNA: TGCGCCAGCAGCTTGGAGGGGGCGGATCAGCCCCAGCATTTT

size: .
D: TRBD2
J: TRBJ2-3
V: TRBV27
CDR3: CASSVSGGGDTQYF
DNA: TGTGCCAGCAGTGTTAGCGGGGGGGGAGATACGCAGTATTTT

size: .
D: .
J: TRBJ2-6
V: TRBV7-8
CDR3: CASSGGHPFDSGANVLTF
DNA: TGTGCCAGCAGCGGTGGACATCCCTTTGACTCTGGGGCCAACGTCCTGACTTTC

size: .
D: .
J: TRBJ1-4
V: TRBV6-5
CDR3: CASSYSTRATNEKLFF
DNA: TGTGCCAGCAGTTACTCGACCCGAGCAACTAATGAAAAACTGTTTTTT

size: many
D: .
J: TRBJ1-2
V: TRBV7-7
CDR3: CASSSPENNYGYTF
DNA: TGTGCTAGCAGCTCCCCGGAAAATAACTATGGCTACACCTTC

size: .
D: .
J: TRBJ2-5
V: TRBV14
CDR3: CASSQVRGEQETQYF
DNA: TGTGCCAGCAGCCAAGTGAGGGGGGAACAAGAGACCCAGTACTTC

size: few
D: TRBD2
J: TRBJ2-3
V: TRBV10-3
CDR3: CAISLAGGLGTQYF
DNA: TGTGCCATCAGTCTAGCGGGGGGTTTAGGTACGCAGTATTTT

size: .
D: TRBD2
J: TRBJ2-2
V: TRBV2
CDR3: CASSERSSGSGELFF
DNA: TGTGCCAGCAGTGAAAGGTCTAGCGGGAGCGGGGAGCTGTTTTTT

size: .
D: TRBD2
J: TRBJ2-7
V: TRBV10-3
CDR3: CAISESGGRGDEQYF
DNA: TGTGCCATCAGTGAGTCGGGCGGGAGAGGAGACGAGCAGTACTTC

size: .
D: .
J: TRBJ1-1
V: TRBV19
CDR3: CASSINHGGGNTEAFF
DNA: TGTGCCAGTAGTATAAATCATGGGGGCGGGAACACTGAAGCTTTCTTT

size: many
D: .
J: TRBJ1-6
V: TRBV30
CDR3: CAWSVGGESYNSPLHF
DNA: TGTGCCTGGAGTGTAGGTGGAGAAAGCTATAATTCACCCCTCCACTTT

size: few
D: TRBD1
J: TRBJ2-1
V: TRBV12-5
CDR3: CASGLSDREGGEQFF
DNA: TGTGCTAGTGGTCTGTCGGACAGGGAAGGGGGTGAGCAGTTCTTC

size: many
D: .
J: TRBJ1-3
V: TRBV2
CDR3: CASWRPSSGNTIYF
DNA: TGTGCCAGCTGGCGACCATCCTCTGGAAACACCATATATTTT

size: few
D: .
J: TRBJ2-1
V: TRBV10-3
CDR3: CAISEGTEQFF
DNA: TGTGCCATCAGTGAGGGGACAGAGCAGTTCTTC

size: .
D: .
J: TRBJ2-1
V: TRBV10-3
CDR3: CAISEPSSYNEQFF
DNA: TGTGCCATCAGTGAGCCTAGCTCCTACAATGAGCAGTTCTTC

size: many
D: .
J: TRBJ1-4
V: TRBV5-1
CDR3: CASSEQGSEKLFF
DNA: TGCGCCAGCAGCGAACAGGGTTCTGAAAAACTGTTTTTT

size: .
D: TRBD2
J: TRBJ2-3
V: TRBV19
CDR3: CASTSGRGASDTQYF
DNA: TGTGCCAGTACCTCCGGGCGGGGGGCATCAGATACGCAGTATTTT

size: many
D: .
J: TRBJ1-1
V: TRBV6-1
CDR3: CASSELRDTEAFF
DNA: TGTGCCAGCAGCGAACTCAGGGACACTGAAGCTTTCTTT

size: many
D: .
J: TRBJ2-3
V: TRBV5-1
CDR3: CASNLLITDTQYF
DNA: TGCGCCAGCAATTTGCTAATCACAGATACGCAGTATTTT

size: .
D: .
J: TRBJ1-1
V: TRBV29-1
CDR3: CSVGTGEAFF
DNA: TGCAGCGTGGGGACGGGTGAAGCTTTCTTT

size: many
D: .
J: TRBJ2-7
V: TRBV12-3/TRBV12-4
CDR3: CASSQRDISYEQYF
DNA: TGTGCCAGCAGTCAGAGGGACATCTCCTACGAGCAGTACTTC

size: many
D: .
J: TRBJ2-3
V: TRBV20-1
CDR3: CSARDRGGAGGTDTQYF
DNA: TGCAGTGCTAGAGATCGAGGGGGGGCGGGTGGCACAGATACGCAGTATTTT

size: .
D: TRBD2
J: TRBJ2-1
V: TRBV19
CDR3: CASSHSSGVYNEQFF
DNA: TGTGCCAGTAGCCATAGCAGCGGGGTCTACAATGAGCAGTTCTTC

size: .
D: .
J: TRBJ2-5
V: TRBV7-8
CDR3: CASSPDPVETQYF
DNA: TGTGCCAGCAGTCCGGACCCAGTCGAGACCCAGTACTTC

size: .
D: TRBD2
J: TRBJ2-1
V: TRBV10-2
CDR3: CASSLAGGPYEQFF
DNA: TGCGCCAGCAGCCTAGCGGGAGGGCCATATGAGCAGTTCTTC

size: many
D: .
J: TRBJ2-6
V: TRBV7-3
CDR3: CASSLGVSGANVLTF
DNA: TGTGCCAGCAGTTTAGGAGTCTCTGGGGCCAACGTCCTGACTTTC

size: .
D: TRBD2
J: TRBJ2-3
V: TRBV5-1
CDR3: CASSIDPPGLAGGDTQYF
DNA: TGCGCCAGCAGCATTGATCCCCCGGGACTAGCGGGAGGAGATACGCAGTATTTT